This note documents a single TCR beta chain sequence. This entry belongs to a study of CD8+ T cells in alopecia areata. The CDR3 runs 16 residues. Germline V gene lookup returns CDR1 LGHNA and CDR2 YNFKEQ. The V and J ends lost 2 bases and 1 base, in that order; junction bases with no gene match: 4. The treatment is: oral pan-JAK inhibitor, 5-10 mg twice daily. The sequencing template was cDNA reverse transcribed from extracted RNA. Method: immunoSEQ multiplex PCR; TCRdb's copy keeps in-frame clones and lacks some. Altogether approximately 140,000 clones are present, 82% being singletons, with the ten largest covering 20% to 25%.

V usage is TRBV4-2 and J usage is TRBJ2-5; 10 bases line up with TRBD2. The sequence came from a human donor with alopecia areata. The sample here was CD8+ T cells sorted from blood, taken at week 4, from a patient treated with tofacitinib. The CDR3 here is CASSQSLAGAQETQYF. The CDR3 coding sequence is TGTGCCAGCAGCCAAAGTCTAGCGGGGGCCCAAGAGACCCAGTACTTC.